This TCR beta chain was captured by sequencing in a study of cytomegalovirus exposure and HLA in healthy donors. Assay: immunoSEQ multiplex PCR; the TCRdb copy retains only in-frame clones and omits some. The data contain approximately 170,000 clones, almost 85% of them singletons. This TCR came from a man younger than 40 in good health and CMV-seropositive. What was sequenced was PBMCs.

This CDR3 is CASSFGGLGNQPQHF. The CDR3 bases are TGTGCCAGCAGTTTTGGCGGGTTGGGCAATCAGCCCCAGCATTTT. The V and J genes are TRBV28 and TRBJ1-5; D is undetermined. The CDR3 has 15 residues. Trimming took 3 bases from V and 2 from J, leaving 11 bases between them. CDR1 and CDR2 (germline): MDHEN, SYDVKM. Combining the CDR3 with reference TRBV28 and TRBJ1-5 gives the whole variable domain DVKVTQSSRYLVKRTGEKVFLECVQDMDHENMFWYRQDPGLGLRLIYFSYDVKMKEKGDIPEGYSVSREKKERFSLILESASTNQTSMYLCASSFGGLGNQPQHFGDGTRLSIL.